This T cell receptor (beta chain) was identified during a study of Tregs in tolerant kidney transplant recipients. Study conclusions and caveats: This study did not directly address biological reproducibility. For some patients, primers changed over time, blocking nucleotide-level comparison.

Recipients received nonmyeloablative bone marrow transplants from related graft donors, with transient mixed chimerism. The method was immunoSEQ multiplex PCR; TCRdb's version includes in-frame clones alone and lacks a portion of them. This sample's table has 15,000 or so clones. Its frequency marks this clone as medium-sized. Its antigen is undetermined. The DNA ends 3 residues before the CDR3 does, and the rest of the CDR3 is filled in from the germline J gene. CDR3 length: 15 residues. Germline CDR1 reads MDHEN; CDR2 reads SYDVKM. The ends were cut back, 6 bases at V and 3 bases at J, with 14 bases in the middle.

Sequencing used CD4+ T cells from blood (PBMCs), obtained 12 months after the transplant. This rearrangement joins TRBV28 to TRBJ1-4, with a tentative D call TRBD1 (6 bases). This clonotype originated in a human patient who received a combined kidney and bone marrow transplant. The graft donor may account for some of the T cells. CDR3 region: CASSSIDRSNEKLFF. Partial CDR3 DNA: TGTGCCAGCAGCTCCATTGACAGGTCTAATGAAAAA.